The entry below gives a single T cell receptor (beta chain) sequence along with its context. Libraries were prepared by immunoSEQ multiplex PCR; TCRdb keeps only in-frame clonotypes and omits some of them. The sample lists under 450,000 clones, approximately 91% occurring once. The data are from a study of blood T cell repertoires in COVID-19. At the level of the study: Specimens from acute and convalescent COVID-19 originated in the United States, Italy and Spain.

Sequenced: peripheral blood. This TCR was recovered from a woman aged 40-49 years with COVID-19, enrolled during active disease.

CDR3 protein: CASSPVGLAGVETQYF. The CDR3 DNA is TGCGCCAGCTCCCCGGTGGGGCTAGCGGGAGTGGAGACCCAGTACTTC. This chain joins TRBV5-1 and TRBJ2-5, with TRBD2 matching 10 bases. V shed 7 bases, J shed 5 bases, and the junction held 14 bases outside the gene matches. Germline CDR1 is SGHRS and CDR2 is YFSETQ. The CDR3 has 16 residues.